The rows below give T cell receptor beta chains drawn from one sample of a study of cytomegalovirus exposure and HLA in healthy donors. Sequenced by immunoSEQ multiplex PCR; TCRdb stores in-frame clones only, minus some. Among some 160,000 clones, over 70% were seen once, and the ten largest hold 5% to 7%. Material: PBMCs. Receptor source: a man aged 40-49 years in good health and CMV-seronegative. Each CDR3 is given with its conserved first and last residue. The D gene is left open where the match is weak. Clone size is shown for a subset of rows, as once, few, many or a class of expanded clone.

size,J,D,V,DNA,CDR3
NA,TRBJ2-5,NA,TRBV11-2,TGTGCCAGCAGCCAACGGAGCCAAGAGACCCAGTACTTC,CASSQRSQETQYF
NA,TRBJ2-1,NA,TRBV12-5,TGTGCTAGTGGCCTCCCAGGGGATAGAGGTACCTACAATGAGCAGTTCTTC,CASGLPGDRGTYNEQFF
NA,TRBJ1-3,TRBD1,TRBV19,TGTGCCAGTAGCCGTACAGGGGCGAGCTCTGGAAACACCATATATTTT,CASSRTGASSGNTIYF
NA,TRBJ1-5,NA,TRBV2,TGTGCCAGCAGTGAGACAGGCCGCAATCAGCCCCAGCATTTT,CASSETGRNQPQHF
NA,TRBJ1-1,NA,TRBV11-3,TGTGCCAGCAGAAGGAGGGTGAACACTGAAGCTTTCTTT,CASRRRVNTEAFF
NA,TRBJ1-2,NA,TRBV9,TGTGCCAGCAGCGTAGAAGGCAGGGTTAACTATGGCTACACCTTC,CASSVEGRVNYGYTF
NA,TRBJ2-5,TRBD2,TRBV5-1,TGCGCCACCACCACCGGGACTAGCGGGGGAGAGACCCAGTACTTC,CATTTGTSGGETQYF
NA,TRBJ2-1,TRBD1,TRBV5-6,TGTGCCAGCAGCCCGTCGCAGGGGGCCTATGAGCAGTTCTTC,CASSPSQGAYEQFF
NA,TRBJ2-5,NA,TRBV2,TGTGCCAGCAGTGGAAACCGGGAAGAGACCCAGTACTTC,CASSGNREETQYF
once,TRBJ1-1,NA,TRBV2,TGTGCCAGCGAGGGACTGCTGAACACTGAAGCTTTCTTT,CASEGLLNTEAFF